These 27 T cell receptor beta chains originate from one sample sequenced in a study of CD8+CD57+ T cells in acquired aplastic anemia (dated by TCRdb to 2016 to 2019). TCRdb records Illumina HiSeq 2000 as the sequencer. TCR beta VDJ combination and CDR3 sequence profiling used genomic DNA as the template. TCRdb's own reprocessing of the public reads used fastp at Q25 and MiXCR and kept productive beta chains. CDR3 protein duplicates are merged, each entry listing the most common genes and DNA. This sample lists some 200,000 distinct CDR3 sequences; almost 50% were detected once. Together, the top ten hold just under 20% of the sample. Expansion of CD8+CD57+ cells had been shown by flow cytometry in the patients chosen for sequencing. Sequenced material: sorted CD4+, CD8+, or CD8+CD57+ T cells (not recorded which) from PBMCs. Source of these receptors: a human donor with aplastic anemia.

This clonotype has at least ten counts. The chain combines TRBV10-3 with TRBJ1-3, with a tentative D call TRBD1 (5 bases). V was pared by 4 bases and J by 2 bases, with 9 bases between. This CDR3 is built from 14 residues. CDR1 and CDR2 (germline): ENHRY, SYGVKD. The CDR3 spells CAISAGTAGNTIYF. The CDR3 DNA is TGTGCCATCAGTGCCGGGACGGCTGGAAACACCATATATTTT.

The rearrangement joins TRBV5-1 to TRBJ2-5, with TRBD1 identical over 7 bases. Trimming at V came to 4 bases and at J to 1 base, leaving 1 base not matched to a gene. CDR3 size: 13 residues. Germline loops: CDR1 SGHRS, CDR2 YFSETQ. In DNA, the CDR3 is TGCGCCAGCAGCCACAGGGGCCAAGAGACCCAGTACTTC. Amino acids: CASSHRGQETQYF.

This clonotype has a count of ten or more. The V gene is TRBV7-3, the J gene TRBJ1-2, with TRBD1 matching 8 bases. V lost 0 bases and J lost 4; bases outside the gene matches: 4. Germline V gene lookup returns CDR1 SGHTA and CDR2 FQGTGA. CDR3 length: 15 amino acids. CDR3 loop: CASSLTGQGGYGYTF. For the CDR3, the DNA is TGTGCCAGCAGCTTAACCGGACAGGGTGGCTATGGCTACACCTTC.

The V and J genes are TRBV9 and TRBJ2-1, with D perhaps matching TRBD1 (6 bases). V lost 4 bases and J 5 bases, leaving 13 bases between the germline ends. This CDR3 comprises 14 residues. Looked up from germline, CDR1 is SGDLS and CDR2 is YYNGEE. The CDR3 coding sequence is TGTGCCAGCAGCCTCCAGGGGATCAACAATGAGCAGTTCTTC. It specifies CASSLQGINNEQFF. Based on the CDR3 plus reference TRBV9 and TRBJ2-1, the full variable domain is DSGVTQTPKHLITATGQRVTLRCSPRSGDLSVYWYQQSLDQGLQFLIQYYNGEERAKGNILERFSAQQFPDLHSELNLSSLELGDSALYFCASSLQGINNEQFFGPGTRLTVL.

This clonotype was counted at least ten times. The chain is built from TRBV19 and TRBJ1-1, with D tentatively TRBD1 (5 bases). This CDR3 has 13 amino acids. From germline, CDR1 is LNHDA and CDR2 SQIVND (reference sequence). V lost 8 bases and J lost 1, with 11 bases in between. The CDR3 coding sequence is TGTGCCAGTTGCCGACAGCAGAACACTGAAGCTTTCTTT. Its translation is CASCRQQNTEAFF.

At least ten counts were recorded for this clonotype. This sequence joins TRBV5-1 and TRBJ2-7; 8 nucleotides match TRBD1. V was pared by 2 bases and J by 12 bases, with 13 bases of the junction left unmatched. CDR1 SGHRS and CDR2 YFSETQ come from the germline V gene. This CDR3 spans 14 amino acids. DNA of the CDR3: TGCGCCAGCAGCTTCAACCCGACAGGGGAGGCTACGTACTTC. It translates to CASSFNPTGEATYF.

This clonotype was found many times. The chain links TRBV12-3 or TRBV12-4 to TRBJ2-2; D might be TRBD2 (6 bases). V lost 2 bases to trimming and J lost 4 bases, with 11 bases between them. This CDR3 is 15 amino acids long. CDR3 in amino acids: CASSLSGGTTGELFF. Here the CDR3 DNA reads TGTGCCAGCAGTTTATCAGGCGGGACCACCGGGGAGCTGTTTTTT.

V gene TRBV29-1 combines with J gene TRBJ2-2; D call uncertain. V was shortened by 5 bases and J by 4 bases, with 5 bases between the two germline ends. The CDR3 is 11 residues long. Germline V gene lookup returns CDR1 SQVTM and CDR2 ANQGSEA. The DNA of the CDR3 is TGCAGCGTTAGCGCCACCGGGGAGCTGTTTTTT. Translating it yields CSVSATGELFF.

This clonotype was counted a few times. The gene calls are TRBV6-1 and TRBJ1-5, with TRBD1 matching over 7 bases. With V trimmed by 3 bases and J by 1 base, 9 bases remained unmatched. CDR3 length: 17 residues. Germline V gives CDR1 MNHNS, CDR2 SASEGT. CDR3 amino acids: CASSDPRGNVSNQPQHF. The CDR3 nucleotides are TGTGCCAGCAGTGATCCCAGGGGGAATGTAAGCAATCAGCCCCAGCATTTT.

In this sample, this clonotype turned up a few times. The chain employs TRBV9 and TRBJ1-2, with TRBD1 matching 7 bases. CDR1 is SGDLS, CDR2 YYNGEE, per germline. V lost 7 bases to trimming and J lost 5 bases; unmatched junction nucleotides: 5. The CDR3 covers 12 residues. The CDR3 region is CASDPGGYGYTF. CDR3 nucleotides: TGTGCCAGCGATCCAGGGGGGTATGGCTACACCTTC.

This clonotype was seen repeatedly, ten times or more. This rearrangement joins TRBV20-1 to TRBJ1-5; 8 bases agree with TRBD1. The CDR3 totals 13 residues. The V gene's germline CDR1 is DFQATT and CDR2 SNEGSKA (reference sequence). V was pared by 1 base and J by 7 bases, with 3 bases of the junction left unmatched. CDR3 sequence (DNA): TGCAGTGCTAGAGGAGCAGGGGGCCAGCCCCAGCATTTT. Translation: CSARGAGGQPQHF.

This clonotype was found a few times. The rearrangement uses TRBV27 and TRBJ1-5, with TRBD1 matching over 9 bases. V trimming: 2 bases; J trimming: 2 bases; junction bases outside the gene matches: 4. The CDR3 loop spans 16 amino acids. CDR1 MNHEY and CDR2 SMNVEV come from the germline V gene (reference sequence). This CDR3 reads CASSLRQGVGNQPQHF. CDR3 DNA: TGTGCCAGCAGTTTACGACAGGGGGTGGGCAATCAGCCCCAGCATTTT.

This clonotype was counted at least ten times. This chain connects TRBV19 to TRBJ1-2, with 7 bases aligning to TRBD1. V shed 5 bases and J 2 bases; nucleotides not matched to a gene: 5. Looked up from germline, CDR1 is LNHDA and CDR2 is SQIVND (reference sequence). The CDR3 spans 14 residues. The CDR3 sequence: CASSEGQLNYGYTF. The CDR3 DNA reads TGTGCCAGTAGTGAGGGACAGCTCAACTATGGCTACACCTTC. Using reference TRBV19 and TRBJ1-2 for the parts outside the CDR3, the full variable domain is DGGITQSPKYLFRKEGQNVTLSCEQNLNHDAMYWYRQDPGQGLRLIYYSQIVNDFQKGDIAEGYSVSREKKESFPLTVTSAQKNPTAFYLCASSEGQLNYGYTFGSGTRLTVV.

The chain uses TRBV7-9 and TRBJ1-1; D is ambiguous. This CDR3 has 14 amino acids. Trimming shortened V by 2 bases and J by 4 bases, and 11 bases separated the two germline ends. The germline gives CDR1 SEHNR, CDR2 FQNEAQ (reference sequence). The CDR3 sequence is CASSLRVGITEAFF. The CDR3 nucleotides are TGTGCCAGCAGCTTAAGGGTCGGTATCACTGAAGCTTTCTTT.

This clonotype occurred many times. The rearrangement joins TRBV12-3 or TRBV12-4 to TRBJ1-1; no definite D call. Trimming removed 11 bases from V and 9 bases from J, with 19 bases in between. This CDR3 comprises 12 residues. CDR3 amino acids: CACRVNELQAFF. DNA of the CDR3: TGTGCCTGCCGGGTTAACGAGCTGCAAGCTTTCTTT.

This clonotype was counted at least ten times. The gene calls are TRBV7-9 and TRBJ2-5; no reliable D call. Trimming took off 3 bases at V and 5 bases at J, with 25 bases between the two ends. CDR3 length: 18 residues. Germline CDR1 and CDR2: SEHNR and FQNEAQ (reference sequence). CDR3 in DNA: TGTGCCAGCAGCTTCCTGACACCCGCTCTCTTCTCTCGGGAGACCCAGTACTTC. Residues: CASSFLTPALFSRETQYF.

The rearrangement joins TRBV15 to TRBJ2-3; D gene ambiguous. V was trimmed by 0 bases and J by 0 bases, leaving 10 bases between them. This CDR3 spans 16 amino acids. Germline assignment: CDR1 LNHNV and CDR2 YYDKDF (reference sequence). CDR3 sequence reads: CATSRESSLSTDTQYF. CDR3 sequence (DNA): TGTGCCACCAGCAGAGAATCCTCATTGAGCACAGATACGCAGTATTTT.

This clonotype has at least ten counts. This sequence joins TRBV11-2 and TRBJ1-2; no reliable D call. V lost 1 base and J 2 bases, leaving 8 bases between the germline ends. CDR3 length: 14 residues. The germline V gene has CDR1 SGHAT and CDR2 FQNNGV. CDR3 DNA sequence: TGTGCCAGCAGCTTAGGGAGTCACAACTATGGCTACACCTTC. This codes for CASSLGSHNYGYTF.

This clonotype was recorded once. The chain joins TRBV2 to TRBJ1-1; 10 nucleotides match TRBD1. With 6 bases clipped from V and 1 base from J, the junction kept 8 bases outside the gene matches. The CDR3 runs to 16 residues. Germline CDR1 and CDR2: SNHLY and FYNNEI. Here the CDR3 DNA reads TGTGCCAGCAGCTTGTACGGGACAGGGGCGAACACTGAAGCTTTCTTT. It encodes CASSLYGTGANTEAFF.

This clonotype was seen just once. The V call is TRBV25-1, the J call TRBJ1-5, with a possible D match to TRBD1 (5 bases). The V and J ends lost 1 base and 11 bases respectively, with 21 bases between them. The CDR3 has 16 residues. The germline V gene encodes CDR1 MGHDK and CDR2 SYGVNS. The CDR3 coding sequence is TGTGCCAGCAGTGAATCATTCGTACGCATAATCAGGGCCCAGCATTTT. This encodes CASSESFVRIIRAQHF.

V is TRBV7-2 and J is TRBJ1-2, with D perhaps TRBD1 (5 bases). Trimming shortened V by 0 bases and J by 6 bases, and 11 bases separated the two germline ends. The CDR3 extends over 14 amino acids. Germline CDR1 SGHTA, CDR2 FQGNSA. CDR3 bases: TGTGCCAGCAGCTTAGCGCGGGGGGTTAATGGCTACACCTTC. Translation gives CASSLARGVNGYTF.

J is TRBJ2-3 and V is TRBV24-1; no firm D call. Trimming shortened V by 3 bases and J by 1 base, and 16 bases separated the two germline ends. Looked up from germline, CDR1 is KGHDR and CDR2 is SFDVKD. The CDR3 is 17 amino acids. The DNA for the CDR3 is TGTGCCACCAGTGATACCTCAACCTTTGGGGGCACAGATACGCAGTATTTT. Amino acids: CATSDTSTFGGTDTQYF.

The CDR3 region has the DNA TGTGCCAGCAGCCCACTAGCGGGGAGCGAGACCCAGTACTTC. Translating it yields CASSPLAGSETQYF. The chain carries TRBV7-3 and TRBJ2-5; TRBD2 matches at 10 bases. The CDR3 covers 14 residues. Per germline, CDR1 SGHTA and CDR2 FQGTGA. V trimming: 5 bases; J trimming: 5 bases; junction bases outside the gene matches: 5.

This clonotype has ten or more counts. The CDR3 loop is CASGQGASTEAFF. The CDR3 bases are TGTGCCAGTGGGCAGGGGGCGAGCACTGAAGCTTTCTTT. The chain combines TRBV19 with TRBJ1-1, with TRBD1 matching over 8 bases. Germline V CDR1 and CDR2: LNHDA, SQIVND (reference sequence). J lost 4 bases, V lost 8 bases, and 6 bases had no gene match. This CDR3 spans 13 amino acids. Looking up the rest from reference TRBV19 and TRBJ1-1 gives the full variable domain: DGGITQSPKYLFRKEGQNVTLSCEQNLNHDAMYWYRQDPGQGLRLIYYSQIVNDFQKGDIAEGYSVSREKKESFPLTVTSAQKNPTAFYLCASGQGASTEAFFGQGTRLTVV.

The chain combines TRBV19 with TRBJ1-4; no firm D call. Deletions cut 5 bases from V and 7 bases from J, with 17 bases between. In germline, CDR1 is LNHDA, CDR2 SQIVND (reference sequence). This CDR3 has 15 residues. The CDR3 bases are TGTGCCAGTAGTTTAAGGGTTGGTGGGTCTGAAAAACTGTTTTTT. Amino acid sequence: CASSLRVGGSEKLFF. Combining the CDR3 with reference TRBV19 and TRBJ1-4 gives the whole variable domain DGGITQSPKYLFRKEGQNVTLSCEQNLNHDAMYWYRQDPGQGLRLIYYSQIVNDFQKGDIAEGYSVSREKKESFPLTVTSAQKNPTAFYLCASSLRVGGSEKLFFGSGTQLSVL.

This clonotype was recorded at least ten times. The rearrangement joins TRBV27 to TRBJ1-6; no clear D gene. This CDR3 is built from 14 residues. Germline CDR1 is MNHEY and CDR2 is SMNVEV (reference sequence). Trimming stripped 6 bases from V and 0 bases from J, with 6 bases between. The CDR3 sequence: CASREVSYNSPLHF. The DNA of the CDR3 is TGTGCCAGCAGAGAGGTCTCCTATAATTCACCCCTCCACTTT.

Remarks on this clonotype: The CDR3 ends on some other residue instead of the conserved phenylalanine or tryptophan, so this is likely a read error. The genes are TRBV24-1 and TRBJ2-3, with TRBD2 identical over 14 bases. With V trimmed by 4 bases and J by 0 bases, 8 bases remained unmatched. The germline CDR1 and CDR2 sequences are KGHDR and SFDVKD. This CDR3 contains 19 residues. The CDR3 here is CATSEGTSGGRPSTDTQYI. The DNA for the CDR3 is TGTGCCACCAGTGAAGGGACTAGCGGGGGCCGGCCTAGCACAGATACGCAGTATATT.